A selection of T cell receptor beta chains follows, all from one sample in a study of blood T cells in healthy people across ages. TCRdb fed the 5' RACE reads into MiXCR, producing one record per CDR3 protein. The data show 1.5 million to 2 million distinct CDR3 sequences, with 28% seen just once and around 7.7% held by the top ten. The sample taken for sequencing was blood. Receptor source: a woman in her 30s in good health. The CDR3 runs from the conserved cysteine through the conserved F or W. Each record gives: D gene, V gene, CDR3 length, clone size, J gene, CDR3 protein, CDR3 DNA. The D gene is left open where the match is weak. The size of a clone is reported for some rows only, either as once, few or many, or as a class for expanded clones.

NA	TRBV12-3/TRBV12-4	14	few	TRBJ2-5	CASRVGTAQETQYF	TGTGCCAGCAGGGTAGGGACTGCTCAAGAGACCCAGTACTTC
NA	TRBV14	15	NA	TRBJ2-3	CASSPLTGLTDTQYF	TGTGCCAGCAGCCCCCTCACAGGGTTAACAGATACGCAGTATTTT
TRBD2	TRBV5-1	16	few	TRBJ2-3	CASSSSASGRQDTQYF	TGCGCCAGCAGCTCTTCGGCTAGCGGACGGCAGGATACGCAGTATTTT
TRBD2	TRBV7-6	17	NA	TRBJ2-3	CASSYQPSGGGTDTQYF	TGTGCCAGCAGCTACCAACCTAGCGGGGGCGGCACAGATACGCAGTATTTT
TRBD1	TRBV12-3/TRBV12-4	16	NA	TRBJ2-2	CASRRQGSNRAGELFF	TGTGCCAGCAGGAGACAGGGGTCCAATCGGGCCGGGGAGCTGTTTTTT
NA	TRBV12-3/TRBV12-4	13	many	TRBJ2-5	CASSADGQETQYF	TGTGCCAGCAGTGCAGACGGGCAAGAGACCCAGTACTTC
TRBD2	TRBV7-2	17	NA	TRBJ2-3	CASSLASSGTSLNTQYF	TGTGCCAGCAGCTTAGCCTCCTCGGGGACTAGCTTGAATACGCAGTATTTT
NA	TRBV29-1	13	many	TRBJ2-1	CSVARDTINEQFF	TGCAGCGTGGCCCGGGACACTATCAATGAGCAGTTCTTC
NA	TRBV6-2/TRBV6-3	11	NA	TRBJ2-7	CASRYPYEQYF	TGTGCCAGCAGGTACCCCTACGAGCAGTACTTC
NA	TRBV4-1	13	few	TRBJ2-7	CASSQYPRGGQYF	TGCGCCAGCAGCCAGTACCCCCGAGGTGGGCAGTACTTC
NA	TRBV20-1	15	NA	TRBJ2-3	CSAPARGRGTDTQYF	TGCAGTGCTCCTGCAAGAGGCCGTGGCACAGATACGCAGTATTTT
NA	TRBV7-6	14	NA	TRBJ2-3	CASGLASGTDTQYF	TGTGCCAGCGGCTTAGCATCGGGCACAGATACGCAGTATTTT
TRBD1	TRBV24-1	13	NA	TRBJ2-7	CATSGTGDNEQYF	TGTGCCACCTCAGGGACAGGGGACAACGAGCAGTACTTC
TRBD2	TRBV15	14	few	TRBJ2-7	CATSPLDGTKEQYF	TGTGCCACCAGCCCACTAGACGGGACTAAGGAGCAGTACTTC
NA	TRBV7-2	15	NA	TRBJ1-5	CASSLDMVRNQPQHF	TGTGCCAGCAGCTTAGACATGGTCCGCAATCAGCCCCAGCATTTT
TRBD2	TRBV6-6	15	NA	TRBJ2-2	CASSYSAGDTGELFF	TGTGCCAGCAGTTACTCGGCGGGGGACACCGGGGAGCTGTTTTTT
TRBD1	TRBV15	14	many	TRBJ2-5	CASKGRDSQETQYF	TGTGCCAGCAAGGGAAGGGACAGCCAAGAGACCCAGTACTTC
NA	TRBV11-2	15	few	TRBJ2-1	CASKVGAGPRNEQFF	TGTGCCAGCAAAGTGGGGGCGGGACCACGAAATGAGCAGTTCTTC
TRBD2	TRBV12-3/TRBV12-4	17	many	TRBJ2-6	CASSFVGGASGANVLTF	TGTGCCAGCAGTTTCGTCGGGGGGGCCTCTGGGGCCAACGTCCTGACTTTC